These 3 T cell receptor beta chains originate from one sample sequenced in a study of shared clonotypes between healthy human individuals. The assay was immunoSEQ multiplex PCR, and TCRdb's table has in-frame clones only and misses some. The table has about 2.3 million clones, more than 85% seen once. Sequenced sample: naive CD4+ T cells from PBMCs. As to subset: CD45RA+ positively selected. The receptor set was obtained from a young man in good health. Some clones in this sample may be carry-over from other donors' samples.

This clone was seen only once. V gene TRBV2 combines with J gene TRBJ2-3, with D unresolved. CDR3 length: 12 amino acids. Trimming removed 6 bases at V and 7 bases at J, with 11 bases between. Looked up from germline, CDR1 is SNHLY and CDR2 is FYNNEI. CDR3 sequence reads: CASSYDPNTQYF. The CDR3 nucleotides are TGTGCCAGCAGCTACGACCCAAATACGCAGTATTTT.

The chain employs TRBV9 and TRBJ2-1; 7 nucleotides match TRBD2. Losses at the gene ends were 5 bases for V and 2 bases for J; bases not matched to a gene: 1. Germline values: CDR1 SGDLS, CDR2 YYNGEE. This CDR3 is built from 13 residues. The CDR3 DNA reads as TGTGCCAGCAGGCGGGAGCCCTACAATGAGCAGTTCTTC. Translated: CASRREPYNEQFF. The entire variable domain, with the rest obtained from reference TRBV9 and TRBJ2-1, is as follows: DSGVTQTPKHLITATGQRVTLRCSPRSGDLSVYWYQQSLDQGLQFLIQYYNGEERAKGNILERFSAQQFPDLHSELNLSSLELGDSALYFCASRREPYNEQFFGPGTRLTVL.

The chain is built from TRBV19 and TRBJ1-1, with D uncertain. The CDR3 consists of 14 residues. From germline, CDR1 is LNHDA and CDR2 SQIVND (reference sequence). The CDR3: CALPSPGGDTEAFF. CDR3 DNA: TGTGCTCTCCCAAGCCCGGGCGGGGACACTGAAGCTTTCTTT.